The rows below give T cell receptor beta chains drawn from one sample of a study of technical replicates of blood from several donors. Using immunoSEQ multiplex PCR, the repertoire was profiled, and TCRdb retains in-frame clones only, with some absent. The sample carries about 34,000 clones, around nine tenths recorded once. The sample consisted of PBMCs. These receptors all come from a human donor in good health. Some clones in this sample may be carry-over from other donors' samples. The CDR3 runs from the conserved cysteine through the conserved F or W. The D gene is left open where the match is weak. Clone size is not always given. Where it is, it says once, few, many or a class for expanded clones.

j_gene: TRBJ2-7
abundance: once
d_gene: NA
v_gene: TRBV5-6
len: 13
CDR3aa: CASSLFRVGEQYF
CDR3nt: TGTGCCAGCAGCTTGTTCAGGGTGGGGGAGCAGTACTTC

j_gene: TRBJ1-1
abundance: NA
d_gene: NA
v_gene: TRBV30
len: 11
CDR3aa: CAWSARTEAFF
CDR3nt: TGTGCCTGGAGTGCCAGAACTGAAGCTTTCTTT

j_gene: TRBJ2-7
abundance: NA
d_gene: NA
v_gene: TRBV11-1
len: 14
CDR3aa: CASSDFQTGDRQYF
CDR3nt: TGTGCCAGCAGCGACTTCCAGACGGGAGATCGGCAGTACTTC

j_gene: TRBJ1-1
abundance: NA
d_gene: NA
v_gene: TRBV13
len: 14
CDR3aa: CASSYRRGMPEAFF
CDR3nt: TGTGCCAGCAGCTACCGTCGGGGAATGCCTGAAGCTTTCTTT

j_gene: TRBJ2-7
abundance: NA
d_gene: NA
v_gene: TRBV6-1
len: 13
CDR3aa: CASSSKHRDEQYF
CDR3nt: TGTGCCAGCAGTAGTAAACACAGGGACGAGCAGTACTTC

j_gene: TRBJ2-1
abundance: NA
d_gene: TRBD1
v_gene: TRBV13
len: 16
CDR3aa: CASSFNRGQGNNEQFF
CDR3nt: TGTGCCAGCAGCTTTAATCGGGGACAGGGGAACAATGAGCAGTTCTTC

j_gene: TRBJ1-6
abundance: NA
d_gene: NA
v_gene: TRBV30
len: 14
CDR3aa: CAWSVPQGVTPLHF
CDR3nt: TGTGCCTGGAGTGTACCCCAGGGCGTGACACCCCTCCACTTT

j_gene: TRBJ2-3
abundance: NA
d_gene: TRBD2
v_gene: TRBV4-3
len: 18
CDR3aa: CASSQGRISGVSTDTQYF
CDR3nt: TGCGCCAGCAGCCAAGGCCGCATTAGCGGGGTGAGCACAGATACGCAGTATTTT

j_gene: TRBJ1-5
abundance: NA
d_gene: NA
v_gene: TRBV29-1
len: 14
CDR3aa: CSVREGGDNQPQHF
CDR3nt: TGCAGCGTACGCGAGGGGGGGGACAATCAGCCCCAGCATTTT

j_gene: TRBJ1-1
abundance: NA
d_gene: NA
v_gene: TRBV2
len: 13
CDR3aa: CASSEREGHEAFF
CDR3nt: TGTGCCAGCAGTGAACGGGAGGGACATGAAGCTTTCTTT

j_gene: TRBJ2-1
abundance: NA
d_gene: NA
v_gene: TRBV2
len: 15
CDR3aa: CASRLSGPSREEQFF
CDR3nt: TGTGCCAGCAGACTCAGCGGACCCTCCCGGGAGGAGCAGTTCTTC

j_gene: TRBJ2-5
abundance: NA
d_gene: NA
v_gene: TRBV29-1
len: 13
CDR3aa: CSVEGPWAETQYF
CDR3nt: TGCAGCGTTGAAGGCCCGTGGGCCGAGACCCAGTACTTC

j_gene: TRBJ2-7
abundance: NA
d_gene: TRBD2
v_gene: TRBV7-2
len: 17
CDR3aa: CASSLAGGRGDSYEQYF
CDR3nt: TGTGCCAGCAGCTTAGCGGGAGGGCGGGGGGACTCCTACGAGCAGTACTTC

j_gene: TRBJ2-7
abundance: NA
d_gene: TRBD2
v_gene: TRBV25-1
len: 15
CDR3aa: CASSTGTSGSYEQYF
CDR3nt: TGTGCCAGCAGTACCGGGACTAGCGGCTCCTACGAGCAGTACTTC

j_gene: TRBJ2-3
abundance: NA
d_gene: NA
v_gene: TRBV2
len: 14
CDR3aa: CASSVGLRTDTQYF
CDR3nt: TGTGCCAGCAGTGTTGGCTTACGCACAGATACGCAGTATTTT

j_gene: TRBJ2-7
abundance: NA
d_gene: NA
v_gene: TRBV10-1
len: 13
CDR3aa: CASKDSQGYEQYF
CDR3nt: TGCGCCAGCAAAGACTCACAGGGCTACGAGCAGTACTTC